The 20 T cell receptor beta chains reported below all come from one sample, sequenced in a study of human T cells and chemical hapten exposure. TCRdb redid the calling of the RACE reads with MiXCR, one entry per CDR3 protein. The sample lists 190,000 or so distinct CDR3 sequences, under 30% seen once, with 2% to 2.5% in the top ten. Time point: patch test 3, about 24 weeks after DPC sensitization. Indicated treatment: therapeutic diphenylcyclopropenone sensitization with weekly scalp DPC. The sample here was whole blood, taken in connection with sensitization to the hapten diphenylcyclopropenone (DPC). The source of these receptors is a woman between 40 and 55 years old with alopecia areata. Some clones in this sample may be carry-over from other donors' samples.

This chain links TRBV7-2 with TRBJ1-3; D remains unclear. The CDR3 length is 15 residues. The ends were cut back, 1 base at V and 8 bases at J, with 15 bases in the middle. Germline values: CDR1 SGHTA, CDR2 FQGNSA. CDR3 sequence: CASSLGGGQEYTIYF. Here the CDR3 DNA reads TGTGCCAGCAGCTTAGGCGGAGGGCAGGAATACACCATATATTTT.

V and J are TRBV7-2 and TRBJ1-4; D possibly corresponds to TRBD1 (5 bases). The ends were cut back, 3 bases at V and 10 bases at J, with 9 bases in the middle. The CDR3 spans 12 residues. Germline CDR1 reads SGHTA; CDR2 reads FQGNSA. The CDR3 region is CASSFQRGKLFF. In DNA form, the CDR3 reads TGTGCCAGCAGCTTTCAGAGGGGAAAACTGTTTTTT.

Only a few counts were recorded for this clonotype. J is TRBJ1-5 and V is TRBV6-2 or TRBV6-3; 8 bases agree with TRBD1. The trim removed 6 bases at V and 5 bases at J, leaving 12 bases unmatched. Germline-derived CDR1 and CDR2 are MNHEY and SVGEGT. The CDR3 consists of 16 residues. CDR3 DNA sequence: TGTGCCAGCAGCCGAACTACAGGGGGGTTTGATCAGCCCCAGCATTTT. This codes for CASSRTTGGFDQPQHF.

This clonotype was observed a handful of times. A read error may account for a junction end that differs from germline. Here the CDR3 DNA reads TGTGCTAGCAGCTTAGCCGGGCAGTTGGAGCAGTACTTC. Its protein is CASSLAGQLEQYF. The genes are TRBV7-7 and TRBJ2-7; D is uncertain. The CDR3 is 13 amino acids. CDR1 is SSHAT, CDR2 FNYEAQ, per germline (reference sequence).

Here the CDR3 DNA reads TGCGCCAGCAGCCAAGAGGGGGGCCAGCCCCAGCATTTT. Protein product: CASSQEGGQPQHF. The genes are TRBV4-1 and TRBJ1-5; perhaps TRBD1 as D (6 bases). CDR3 length equals 13 residues. Trimming stripped 0 bases from V and 7 bases from J, with 7 bases between. The germline gives CDR1 MGHRA, CDR2 YSYEKL.

This clonotype was counted a few times. The rearrangement joins TRBV5-1 to TRBJ1-2; D unclear. The germline V and J ends were trimmed by 4 bases and 6 bases, with 16 bases remaining between them. CDR3 size: 14 residues. Germline loops: CDR1 SGHRS, CDR2 YFSETQ. The CDR3 sequence is CASSPLREGNGYTF. The CDR3 nucleotides are TGCGCCAGCAGCCCTCTCCGGGAGGGTAATGGCTACACCTTC.

This clonotype was observed a few times. The V and J genes are TRBV7-9 and TRBJ2-3; possibly TRBD1 for D (5 bases). Germline CDR1 reads SEHNR; CDR2 reads FQNEAQ (reference sequence). There are 18 residues in the CDR3. Trimming pared 2 bases from V and 3 bases from J, leaving 21 bases between. CDR3 sequence reads: CASSLLVQGLIGTDTQYF. CDR3 coding DNA: TGTGCCAGCAGCTTATTGGTTCAGGGCCTGATCGGAACAGATACGCAGTATTTT.

This chain joins TRBV5-4 and TRBJ2-1, with D tentatively TRBD2 (6 bases). Trimming left V 3 bases short and J 2 bases short, with 12 bases between. Germline CDR1 is SGHNT and CDR2 is YYREEE (reference sequence). CDR3 length: 15 residues. CDR3 nucleotides: TGTGCCAGCAGCTCTAGGGACTTTGCCTACAATGAGCAGTTCTTC. This codes for CASSSRDFAYNEQFF.

J is TRBJ2-3 and V is TRBV29-1; no clear D. Germline V gene sequence: CDR1 SQVTM, CDR2 ANQGSEA. Trimming cost V 4 bases and J 6 bases, with 17 bases left between them. The CDR3 totals 14 residues. In nucleotides, the CDR3 is TGCAGCGTTGGTGGGAAAAGGGTGGCGGATACGCAGTATTTT. It encodes CSVGGKRVADTQYF.

The chain employs TRBV6-2 or TRBV6-3 and TRBJ2-1, with TRBD2 as a possible D gene (5 bases). This CDR3 comprises 15 residues. Trimming pared 4 bases from V and 2 bases from J, leaving 12 bases between. The germline CDR1 and CDR2 sequences are MNHEY and SVGEGT. CDR3: CASSWVEATYNEQFF. The CDR3 DNA sequence: TGTGCCAGCAGTTGGGTGGAGGCCACCTACAATGAGCAGTTCTTC.

This chain uses TRBV10-3 with TRBJ2-7; 11 bases are a match to TRBD1. The trim removed 2 bases at V and 6 bases at J, leaving 9 bases unmatched. The CDR3 has 16 amino acids. From germline, CDR1 is ENHRY and CDR2 SYGVKD. The CDR3 protein is CAISEPGQGVRGEQYF. CDR3 DNA sequence: TGTGCCATCAGTGAGCCGGGACAGGGGGTTCGCGGCGAGCAGTACTTC.

The table lists this clonotype with a few counts. This sequence joins TRBV29-1 and TRBJ2-5; 11 nucleotides agree with TRBD1. Germline V gives CDR1 SQVTM, CDR2 ANQGSEA. V was clipped by 3 bases and J by 2 bases; unmatched bases: 5. There are 15 residues in the CDR3. The CDR3 DNA sequence: TGCAGCGTTGAGGGACAGGGGGGGCCTCAAGAGACCCAGTACTTC. Protein product: CSVEGQGGPQETQYF. Based on the CDR3 plus reference TRBV29-1 and TRBJ2-5, the full variable domain is SAVISQKPSRDICQRGTSLTIQCQVDSQVTMMFWYRQQPGQSLTLIATANQGSEATYESGFVIDKFPISRPNLTFSTLTVSNMSPEDSSIYLCSVEGQGGPQETQYFGPGTRLLVL.

V usage is TRBV29-1 and J usage is TRBJ2-7; 9 bases fit TRBD2. After removal of 1 base from V and 4 bases from J, the junction contained 2 bases not matched to a gene. The CDR3 runs 13 residues. Germline loops: CDR1 SQVTM, CDR2 ANQGSEA. The CDR3 here is CSVEGAGGYEQYF. CDR3 DNA sequence: TGCAGCGTTGAAGGAGCGGGAGGTTACGAGCAGTACTTC.

The J gene is TRBJ1-3, the V gene TRBV7-9, with D perhaps TRBD1 (6 bases). The CDR3 spans 15 residues. V was trimmed by 4 bases and J by 4 bases, leaving 14 bases between them. Germline-derived CDR1 and CDR2 are SEHNR and FQNEAQ (reference sequence). For the CDR3, the DNA is TGTGCCAGCAGCTCTAGCAGGGGAGCCGGAAACACCATATATTTT. Protein product: CASSSSRGAGNTIYF. The full variable domain, in which reference TRBV7-9 and TRBJ1-3 provide the parts outside the CDR3, is DTGVSQNPRHKITKRGQNVTFRCDPISEHNRLYWYRQTLGQGPEFLTYFQNEAQLEKSRLLSDRFSAERPKGSFSTLEIQRTEQGDSAMYLCASSSSRGAGNTIYFGEGSWLTVV.

The gene calls are TRBV6-2 or TRBV6-3 and TRBJ1-5, with TRBD1 as a possible D gene (5 bases). V lost 8 bases to trimming and J lost 3 bases, with 17 bases between them. Germline loops: CDR1 MNHEY, CDR2 SVGEGT. The CDR3 has 15 amino acids. CDR3 residues: CASGYVGGSNQPQHF. DNA for the CDR3: TGTGCCAGCGGGTACGTGGGGGGGTCCAATCAGCCCCAGCATTTT.

V gene TRBV12-3 or TRBV12-4 combines with J gene TRBJ2-5; possible D gene TRBD2, 5 bases. This CDR3 contains 15 residues. The germline V and J ends were trimmed by 2 bases and 4 bases, with 14 bases remaining between them. The DNA for the CDR3 is TGTGCCAGCAGTTTAAGGGTCGGGGTTGGAGAGACCCAGTACTTC. Translation gives CASSLRVGVGETQYF.

This clonotype has a handful of counts. This chain uses TRBV19 with TRBJ1-4, with D perhaps matching TRBD1 (6 bases). Per the germline V gene, CDR1 is LNHDA and CDR2 is SQIVND (reference sequence). This CDR3 has 14 residues. Between the trimmed V and J ends, which lost 5 bases and 5 bases, there was a span of 12 bases. The CDR3 here is CASSRTGSNEKLFF. The CDR3 DNA is TGTGCCAGTAGTCGTACAGGGTCGAATGAAAAACTGTTTTTT. Supplemented by reference TRBV19 and TRBJ1-4, the full variable domain reads DGGITQSPKYLFRKEGQNVTLSCEQNLNHDAMYWYRQDPGQGLRLIYYSQIVNDFQKGDIAEGYSVSREKKESFPLTVTSAQKNPTAFYLCASSRTGSNEKLFFGSGTQLSVL.

This clonotype occurred a few times. V gene TRBV29-1 combines with J gene TRBJ2-3; D gene uncertain. Germline V lookup: CDR1 SQVTM, CDR2 ANQGSEA. The CDR3 runs to 12 residues. Trimming took 1 base from V and 5 from J, leaving 7 bases between them. The CDR3 DNA reads as TGCAGCGTTGAAGCCCTAGGAGATACGCAGTATTTT. Amino acid sequence: CSVEALGDTQYF.

The chain uses TRBV10-3 and TRBJ2-5; 11 bases fit TRBD1. Germline CDR1 is ENHRY and CDR2 is SYGVKD. The CDR3 spans 13 residues. The V and J ends lost 10 bases and 3 bases, in that order; junction bases with no gene match: 4. The CDR3 reads CATDRGREETQYF. CDR3 DNA: TGTGCCACGGACAGGGGGCGCGAAGAGACCCAGTACTTC.

The chain couples TRBV29-1 to TRBJ2-5; TRBD1 is a possible D gene (5 bases). The germline CDR1 and CDR2 sequences are SQVTM and ANQGSEA. CDR3 length: 15 residues. V shed 4 bases and J shed 2 bases, with 17 bases lying between them. The DNA of the CDR3 is TGCAGCGTTGTGTCGGTGACAGTTATTCAAGAGACCCAGTACTTC. The encoded protein is CSVVSVTVIQETQYF. The whole variable domain, filled in from reference TRBV29-1 and TRBJ2-5, reads SAVISQKPSRDICQRGTSLTIQCQVDSQVTMMFWYRQQPGQSLTLIATANQGSEATYESGFVIDKFPISRPNLTFSTLTVSNMSPEDSSIYLCSVVSVTVIQETQYFGPGTRLLVL.